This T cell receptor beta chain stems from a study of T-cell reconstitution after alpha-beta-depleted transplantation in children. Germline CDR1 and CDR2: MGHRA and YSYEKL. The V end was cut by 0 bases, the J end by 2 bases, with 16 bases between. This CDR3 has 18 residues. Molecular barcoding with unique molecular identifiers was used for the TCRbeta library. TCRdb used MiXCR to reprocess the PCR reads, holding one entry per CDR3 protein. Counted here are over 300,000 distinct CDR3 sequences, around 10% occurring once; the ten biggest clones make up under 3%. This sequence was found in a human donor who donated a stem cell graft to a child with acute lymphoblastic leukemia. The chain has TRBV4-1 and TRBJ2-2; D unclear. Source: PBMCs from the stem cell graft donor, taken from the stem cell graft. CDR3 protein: CASSQDPPGGVNTGELFF. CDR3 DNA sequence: TGCGCCAGCAGCCAAGATCCCCCAGGCGGAGTAAACACCGGGGAGCTGTTTTTT.